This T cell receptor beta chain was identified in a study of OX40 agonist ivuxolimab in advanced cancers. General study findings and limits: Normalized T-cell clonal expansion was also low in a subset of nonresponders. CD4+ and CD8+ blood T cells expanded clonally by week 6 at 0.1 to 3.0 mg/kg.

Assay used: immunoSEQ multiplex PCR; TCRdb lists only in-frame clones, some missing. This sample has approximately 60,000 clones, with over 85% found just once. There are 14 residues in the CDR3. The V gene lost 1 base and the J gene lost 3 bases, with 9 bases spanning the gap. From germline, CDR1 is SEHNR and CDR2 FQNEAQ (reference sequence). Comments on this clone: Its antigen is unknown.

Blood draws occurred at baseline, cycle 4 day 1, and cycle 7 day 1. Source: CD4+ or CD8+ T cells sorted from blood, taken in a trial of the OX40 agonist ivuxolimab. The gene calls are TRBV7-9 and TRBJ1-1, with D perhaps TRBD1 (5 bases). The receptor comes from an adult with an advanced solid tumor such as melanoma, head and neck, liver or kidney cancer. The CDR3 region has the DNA TGTGCCAGCAGCTTAGGGGGCGCGTACACTGAAGCTTTCTTT. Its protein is CASSLGGAYTEAFF.